The source of this T cell receptor beta chain is a study of blood T cell repertoires in COVID-19. The V end was cut by 4 bases, the J end by 1 base, with 9 bases between. The length of the CDR3 is 14 residues. Per the germline V gene, CDR1 is SGDLS and CDR2 is YYNGEE. Here immunoSEQ multiplex PCR was the method, and the copy in TCRdb shows in-frame clones only, minus some. Among about 70,000 clones, less than 90% were seen once, and the ten largest hold less than 3%. This clone was seen once. Sequenced material: peripheral blood. J is TRBJ1-3 and V is TRBV9; D gene uncertain. This TCR was recovered from a man at least 80 years old with acute or convalescent COVID-19. The chain's CDR3 is CASSQSPSGNTIYF. CDR3 coding DNA: TGTGCCAGCAGCCAGTCCCCATCTGGAAACACCATATATTTT.